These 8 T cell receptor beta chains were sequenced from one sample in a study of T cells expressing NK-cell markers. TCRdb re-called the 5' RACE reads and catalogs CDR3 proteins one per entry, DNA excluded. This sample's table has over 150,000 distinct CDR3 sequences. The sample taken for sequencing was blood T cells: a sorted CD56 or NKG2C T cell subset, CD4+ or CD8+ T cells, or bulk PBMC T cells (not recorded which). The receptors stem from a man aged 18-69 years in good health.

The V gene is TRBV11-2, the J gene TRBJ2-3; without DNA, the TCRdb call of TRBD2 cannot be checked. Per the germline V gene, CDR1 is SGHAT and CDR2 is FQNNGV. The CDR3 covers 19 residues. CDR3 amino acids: CASSYVTGTSGGITDTQYF. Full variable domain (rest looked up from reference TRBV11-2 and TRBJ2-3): EAGVAQSPRYKIIEKRQSVAFWCNPISGHATLYWYQQILGQGPKLLIQFQNNGVVDDSQLPKDRFSAERLKGVDSTLKIQPAKLEDSAVYLCASSYVTGTSGGITDTQYFGPGTRLTVL.

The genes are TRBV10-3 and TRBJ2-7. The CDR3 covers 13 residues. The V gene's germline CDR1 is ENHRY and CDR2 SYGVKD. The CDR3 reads CAITGQGSYEQYF.

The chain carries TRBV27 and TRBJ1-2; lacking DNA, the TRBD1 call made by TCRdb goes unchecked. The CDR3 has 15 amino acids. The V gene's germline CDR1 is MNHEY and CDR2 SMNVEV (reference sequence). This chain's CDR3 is CASSITQGMGYGYTF.

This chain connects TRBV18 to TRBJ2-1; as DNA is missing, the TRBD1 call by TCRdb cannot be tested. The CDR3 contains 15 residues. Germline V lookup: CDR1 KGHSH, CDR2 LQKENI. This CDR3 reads CASSLPRGGFNEQFF. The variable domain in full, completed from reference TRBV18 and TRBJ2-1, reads NAGVMQNPRHLVRRRGQEARLRCSPMKGHSHVYWYRQLPEEGLKFMVYLQKENIIDESGMPKERFSAEFPKEGPSILRIQQVVRGDSAAYFCASSLPRGGFNEQFFGPGTRLTVL.

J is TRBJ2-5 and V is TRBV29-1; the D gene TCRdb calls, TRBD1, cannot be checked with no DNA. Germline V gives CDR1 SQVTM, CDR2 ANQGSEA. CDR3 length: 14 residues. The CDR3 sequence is CSVDGTGEEETQYF.

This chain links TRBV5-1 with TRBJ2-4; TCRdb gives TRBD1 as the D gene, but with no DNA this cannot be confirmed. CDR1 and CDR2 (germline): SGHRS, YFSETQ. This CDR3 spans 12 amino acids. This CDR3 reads CASSPTGGIQYF.

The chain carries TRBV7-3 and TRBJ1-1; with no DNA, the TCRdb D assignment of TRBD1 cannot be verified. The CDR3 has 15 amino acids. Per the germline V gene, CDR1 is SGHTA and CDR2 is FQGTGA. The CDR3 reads CASSSGHSMNTEAFF. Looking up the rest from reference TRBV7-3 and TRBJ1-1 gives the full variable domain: GAGVSQTPSNKVTEKGKYVELRCDPISGHTALYWYRQSLGQGPEFLIYFQGTGAADDSGLPNDRFFAVRPEGSVSTLKIQRTERGDSAVYLCASSSGHSMNTEAFFGQGTRLTVV.

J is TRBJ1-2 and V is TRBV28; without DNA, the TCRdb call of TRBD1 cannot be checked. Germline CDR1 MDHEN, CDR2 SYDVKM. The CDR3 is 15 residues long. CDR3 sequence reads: CASSLYLNRGEGYTF.